The 2 T cell receptor beta chains presented below share a single source sample, sequenced in a study of chemoradiotherapy in HPV16-positive cancers. Sequencing used immunoSEQ multiplex PCR; TCRdb keeps in-frame clones, though not all of them. The sample shows 5,000 or so clones, just under 80% of them seen only once. Specimen collection occurred from a patient who underwent chemoradiotherapy. All receptors derive from a human donor with HPV-associated anogenital cancer.

This chain links TRBV15 with TRBJ2-3; 9 positions agree with TRBD2. The CDR3 runs to 15 residues. Per germline, CDR1 LNHNV and CDR2 YYDKDF (reference sequence). V lost 0 bases, J lost 4 bases, and 2 bases stayed unmatched. The CDR3 is CATSRDSGGSDTQYF. CDR3 DNA sequence: TGTGCCACCAGCAGAGATAGCGGGGGATCAGATACGCAGTATTTT.

In regard to this clone: The junction departs from the called germline gene at one end, perhaps through a read error. This chain links TRBV29-1 with TRBJ2-3; D assignment may be TRBD1 or TRBD2 (5 bases each). Looked up from germline, CDR1 is SQVTM and CDR2 is ANQGSEA. This CDR3 is 16 amino acids long. CDR3 coding DNA: TGCAGCGTCGAAGGGACCCCTTGGGATAGCACAGATACGCAGTATTTT. Translation gives CSVEGTPWDSTDTQYF.